Listed below are T cell receptor beta chains from one sample, sequenced in a study of CD8+ T cells in alopecia areata. TCRdb keeps only in-frame clones here, not all; method: immunoSEQ multiplex PCR. This table holds about 130,000 clones, roughly 58% found once. The input for sequencing was CD4+ T cells sorted from blood, taken at week 0. All receptors come from a human donor with alopecia areata. The CDR3 runs from the conserved cysteine through the conserved F or W. A D gene is named only where the DNA matches it firmly. The listing skips clone size in some rows; elsewhere it reads once, few, many or a size class.

. TRBJ1-6 . TRBV4-2 TGTGCCAGCAGCCAAGAGGGCCGGAATTCACCCCTCCACTTT CASSQEGRNSPLHF
. TRBJ1-5 . TRBV5-1 TGCGCCAGCAGCTTGCGGCCGATGGTGGGTAGCAATCAGCCCCAGCATTTT CASSLRPMVGSNQPQHF
. TRBJ1-2 once TRBV6-5 TGTGCCAGCAGTTATGGATATGGCTACACCTTC CASSYGYGYTF
TRBD1 TRBJ2-3 . TRBV27 TGTGCCACCCGGACAGGGGGCACAGATACGCAGTATTTT CATRTGGTDTQYF
. TRBJ1-2 few TRBV7-9 TGTGCCAGCAGCCAAGGGCTGGGGGCGCGGGTCTATGGCTACACCTTC CASSQGLGARVYGYTF
TRBD1 TRBJ1-1 . TRBV29-1 TGCAGCGTTGACGGACAGGGTGACACTGAAGCTTTCTTT CSVDGQGDTEAFF
TRBD1 TRBJ2-1 . TRBV7-9 TGTGCCAGCAGGAGTCAGGGGGCTCCATACCAAAACTCCTACAATGAGCAGTTCTTC CASRSQGAPYQNSYNEQFF
TRBD1 TRBJ2-3 . TRBV7-8 TGTGCCAGCAGCTTAAAGGGGGCCGATACGCAGTATTTT CASSLKGADTQYF
. TRBJ2-7 . TRBV10-3 TGTGCCATCAGTGCCGGCCAGGGGCAGGACGAGCAGTACTTC CAISAGQGQDEQYF
. TRBJ2-5 . TRBV21-1 TGTGCCAGCAGCGCCACCCAAGAGACCCAGTACTTC CASSATQETQYF
. TRBJ2-1 . TRBV5-4 TGTGCCAGCAGCCCCGAGCTAGCGCGGAGCTCCTACAATGAGCAGTTCTTC CASSPELARSSYNEQFF
. TRBJ2-2 . TRBV19 TGTGCCAGTAGTGGCGGGATGAACACCGGGGAGCTGTTTTTT CASSGGMNTGELFF
TRBD2 TRBJ2-5 . TRBV5-6 TGTGCCAGCAGCTGGGGACTAGATAACCAAGAGACCCAGTACTTC CASSWGLDNQETQYF
. TRBJ2-5 few TRBV6-1 TGTGCCAGCAGCCCTGTCGAAGAGACCCAGTACTTC CASSPVEETQYF
TRBD1 TRBJ2-2 . TRBV30 TGTGCCTGGAGTACCACCGGGACAGGGGGCACCGGGGAGCTGTTTTTT CAWSTTGTGGTGELFF
. TRBJ2-2 . TRBV5-1 TGCGCCAGCGCAGAAGTTTCCGGGGAGCTGTTTTTT CASAEVSGELFF
. TRBJ2-5 . TRBV7-9 TGTGCCAGCAGCCCCGCAGAGGCCCAAGAGACCCAGTACTTC CASSPAEAQETQYF
. TRBJ2-2 few TRBV7-9 TGTGCCAGCAGACGCGCGACGGGCATGAACACCGGGGAGCTGTTTTTT CASRRATGMNTGELFF
. TRBJ2-3 . TRBV7-9 TGTGCCAGCAGCATGCAGCGACAAGAGGTGGATACGCAGTATTTT CASSMQRQEVDTQYF
TRBD1 TRBJ2-7 few TRBV10-3 TGTGCCATCAGTGACCCTCGACAGGGCCTGGGGCAGTACTTC CAISDPRQGLGQYF
TRBD1 TRBJ1-1 medium-sized TRBV19 TGTGCCAGTAGTACCCCAGGGGGAAGAACTGAAGCTTTCTTT CASSTPGGRTEAFF
. TRBJ1-1 . TRBV7-9 TGTGCCAGCAGCTTTCGGGAGACAGGTCACGGGGAAGCTTTCTTT CASSFRETGHGEAFF
. TRBJ2-5 . TRBV5-6 TGTGCCAGCAACTTGCTTCAGGCCCAAGAGACCCAGTACTTC CASNLLQAQETQYF
. TRBJ2-7 few TRBV7-2 TGTGCCAGCAGCAGCACAGCTGGCTACGAGCAGTACTTC CASSSTAGYEQYF
. TRBJ2-7 . TRBV7-2 TGTGCCAGCAGCTCCATCGGGGCAGTCGACGAGCAGTACTTC CASSSIGAVDEQYF
. TRBJ2-3 . TRBV30 TGTGCCTGGAGGAACCGAGGCGGTTTTTACACAGATACGCAGTATTTT CAWRNRGGFYTDTQYF
TRBD1 TRBJ2-7 . TRBV28 TGTGCCAGCAGTTACCAGGGGGCGTACGAGCAGTACTTC CASSYQGAYEQYF
TRBD2 TRBJ2-4 once TRBV10-3 TGTGCCATCAGTCAATATAGCGGGGGGGCCGGGCAAAACATTCAGTACTTC CAISQYSGGAGQNIQYF
. TRBJ2-3 . TRBV30 TGTGCCTGGAGTCCGACCGGGACTAGCACAGATACGCAGTATTTT CAWSPTGTSTDTQYF
. TRBJ2-1 . TRBV7-3 TGTGCCAGCAGCTTCGACTCCTACAATGAGCAGTTCTTC CASSFDSYNEQFF
TRBD1 TRBJ2-5 . TRBV5-6 TGTGCCAGCAGCTTTAAGCTCGGGACAGGAGAGACCCAGTACTTC CASSFKLGTGETQYF